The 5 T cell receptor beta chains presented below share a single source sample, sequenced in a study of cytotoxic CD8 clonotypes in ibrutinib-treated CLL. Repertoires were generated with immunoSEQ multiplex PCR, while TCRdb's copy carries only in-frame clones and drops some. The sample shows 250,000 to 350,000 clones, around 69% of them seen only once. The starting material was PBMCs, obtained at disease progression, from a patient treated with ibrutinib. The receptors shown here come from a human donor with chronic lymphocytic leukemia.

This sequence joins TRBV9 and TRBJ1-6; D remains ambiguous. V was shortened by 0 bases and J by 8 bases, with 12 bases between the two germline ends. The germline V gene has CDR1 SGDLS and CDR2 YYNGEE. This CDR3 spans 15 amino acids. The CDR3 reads CASSVDSSFDSPLHF. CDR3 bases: TGTGCCAGCAGCGTAGATTCCAGTTTCGATTCACCCCTCCACTTT.

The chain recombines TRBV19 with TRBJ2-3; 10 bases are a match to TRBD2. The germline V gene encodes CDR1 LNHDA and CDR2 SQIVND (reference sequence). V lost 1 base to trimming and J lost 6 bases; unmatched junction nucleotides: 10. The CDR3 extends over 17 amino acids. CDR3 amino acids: CASSIGSSGSPSDTQYF. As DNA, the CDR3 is TGTGCCAGTAGTATAGGATCTAGCGGGAGCCCTTCGGATACGCAGTATTTT.

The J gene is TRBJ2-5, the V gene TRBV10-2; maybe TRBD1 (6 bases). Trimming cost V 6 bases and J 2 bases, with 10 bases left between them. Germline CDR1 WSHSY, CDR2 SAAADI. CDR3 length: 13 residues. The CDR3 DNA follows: TGCGCCAGCAGAGGACAGCTACAAGAGACCCAGTACTTC. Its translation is CASRGQLQETQYF.

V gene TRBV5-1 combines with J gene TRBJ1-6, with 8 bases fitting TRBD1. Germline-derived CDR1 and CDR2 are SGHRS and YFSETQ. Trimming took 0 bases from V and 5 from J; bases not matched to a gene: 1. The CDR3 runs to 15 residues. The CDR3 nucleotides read TGCGCCAGCAGCTTGGACAGGGGGAATAATTCACCCCTCCACTTT. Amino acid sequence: CASSLDRGNNSPLHF.

CDR3: CASSQWRTRGYTF. For the CDR3, the DNA is TGTGCCAGCAGCCAATGGCGGACTAGAGGCTACACCTTC. This chain links TRBV7-8 with TRBJ1-2, with D unresolved. The V end was cut by 5 bases, the J end by 8 bases, with 15 bases between. The CDR3 spans 13 residues. CDR1 and CDR2 from the germline V gene are SGHVS and FQNEAQ.